Below, 15 T cell receptor beta chains from the same sample are listed, as sequenced in a study of blood T cell repertoires in COVID-19. Assay used: immunoSEQ multiplex PCR; TCRdb lists only in-frame clones, some missing. In the table there are 220,000 or so clones, 85% to 90% of which are singletons. Source material: peripheral blood. The source is a woman aged 45-65 years with COVID-19, enrolled during active disease.

This chain links TRBV28 with TRBJ1-2; D gene ambiguous. Germline V gene data show CDR1 as MDHEN and CDR2 as SYDVKM. The CDR3 is made up of 15 amino acids. The V and J ends lost 7 bases and 0 bases respectively, with 15 bases between them. The DNA for the CDR3 is TGTGCCAGCATCCGGCGGGCTCAAACTAACTATGGCTACACCTTC. This codes for CASIRRAQTNYGYTF.

The V gene is TRBV30, the J gene TRBJ1-1, with unresolved D. The V end was cut by 5 bases, the J end by 4 bases, with 11 bases between. From germline, CDR1 is GTSNPN and CDR2 SVGIG (reference sequence). This CDR3 region has 12 residues. The CDR3 loop is CAWLVSATEAFF. The DNA of the CDR3 is TGTGCCTGGTTAGTATCTGCCACTGAAGCTTTCTTT.

The rearrangement joins TRBV7-6 to TRBJ1-1, with 7 bases matching TRBD1. Looked up from germline, CDR1 is SGHVS and CDR2 is FNYEAQ. V lost 5 bases, J lost 5 bases, and 5 bases stayed unmatched. This CDR3 has 13 residues. The CDR3 reads CASSDREWTEAFF. CDR3 sequence (DNA): TGTGCCAGCAGCGACAGGGAATGGACTGAAGCTTTCTTT.

The chain is built from TRBV25-1 and TRBJ2-4; perhaps TRBD2 as D (7 bases). The ends were cut back, 4 bases at V and 1 base at J, with 14 bases in the middle. CDR3 length: 16 residues. Germline V gene lookup returns CDR1 MGHDK and CDR2 SYGVNS. The CDR3 here is CASSVDRGAAKNIQYF. CDR3 DNA sequence: TGTGCCAGCAGTGTGGACCGGGGGGCGGCCAAAAACATTCAGTACTTC.

V is TRBV19 and J is TRBJ1-2; D possibly corresponds to TRBD1 (6 bases). The CDR3 has 15 amino acids. Germline CDR1 LNHDA, CDR2 SQIVND (reference sequence). Between the trimmed V and J ends, which lost 6 bases and 7 bases, there was a span of 21 bases. CDR3 residues: CASSPGRGGLVGYTF. The CDR3 DNA follows: TGTGCCAGTAGCCCCGGTAGAGGGGGTTTGGTTGGCTACACCTTC.

The chain employs TRBV19 and TRBJ1-4; D is unresolved. The CDR3 totals 13 residues. The germline V gene encodes CDR1 LNHDA and CDR2 SQIVND (reference sequence). Trimming removed 4 bases at V and 6 bases at J, with 9 bases between. Here the CDR3 DNA reads TGTGCCAGTAGTACAGGTGCCTATGAAAAACTGTTTTTT. It codes for CASSTGAYEKLFF.

The gene calls are TRBV21-1 and TRBJ1-5. TRBV21-1 is recorded as a pseudogene. This CDR3 contains 16 residues. The CDR3 DNA reads TGTGCCAGCAGCAAAAGTAATGGGAGGGAGGCTCAGCCCCAGCATTTT. It yields the protein CASSKSNGREAQPQHF.

This clone was seen just once. J is TRBJ1-2 and V is TRBV27; 7 nucleotides line up with TRBD1. The CDR3 covers 14 residues. V was pared by 4 bases and J by 5 bases, with 7 bases of the junction left unmatched. CDR1 and CDR2 (germline): MNHEY, SMNVEV (reference sequence). CDR3 nucleotides: TGTGCCAGCAGTTCACAGGGGTGGTTATATGGCTACACCTTC. Translating it yields CASSSQGWLYGYTF.

The gene calls are TRBV3-1 (or the pseudogene TRBV3-2) and TRBJ1-6, with 9 bases identical to TRBD1. Germline assignment: CDR1 LGHDT and CDR2 YNNKEL (reference sequence). The J segment lost 5 bases and the V segment lost 4 bases, leaving 3 bases of the junction unmatched. CDR3 size: 15 residues. CDR3 nucleotides: TGTGCCAGCAGCCCTCGACAGGGGGATAATTCACCCCTCCACTTT. Residues: CASSPRQGDNSPLHF.

The chain employs TRBV11-2 and TRBJ1-3; the D is unclear. Per the germline V gene, CDR1 is SGHAT and CDR2 is FQNNGV. V lost 1 base to trimming and J lost 0 bases, with 10 bases between them. The CDR3 spans 16 residues. CDR3 in amino acids: CASSLVRSPSGNTIYF. The CDR3 DNA reads as TGTGCCAGCAGCTTAGTTAGGAGCCCCTCTGGAAACACCATATATTTT.

The genes are TRBV13 and TRBJ1-2; 7 bases fit TRBD1. The CDR3 extends over 14 amino acids. Germline CDR1 and CDR2: PRHDT and FYEKMQ (reference sequence). V lost 4 bases and J lost 4; bases outside the gene matches: 6. The CDR3 loop reads CASSSTDRVYGYTF. CDR3 coding DNA: TGTGCCAGCAGCTCTACCGACAGGGTCTATGGCTACACCTTC.

This clone was seen more than once but under ten times. The chain has TRBV12-3 or TRBV12-4 and TRBJ2-7, with 7 bases fitting TRBD1. This CDR3 region has 13 residues. The V and J ends lost 5 bases and 3 bases, in that order; junction bases with no gene match: 4. CDR3 sequence (DNA): TGTGCCAGCAGTCCGGGACAGAGCTACGAGCAGTACGTC. Translating it yields CASSPGQSYEQYV.

V usage is TRBV5-1 and J usage is TRBJ1-1, with D unresolved. Trimming left V 4 bases short and J 8 bases short, with 18 bases between. This CDR3 has 14 residues. Germline CDR1 SGHRS, CDR2 YFSETQ. The CDR3 DNA is TGCGCCAGCAGCCCATTAACCAACTCGAACGAAGCTTTCTTT. This codes for CASSPLTNSNEAFF. Full variable domain (rest looked up from reference TRBV5-1 and TRBJ1-1): KAGVTQTPRYLIKTRGQQVTLSCSPISGHRSVSWYQQTPGQGLQFLFEYFSETQRNKGNFPGRFSGRQFSNSRSEMNVSTLELGDSALYLCASSPLTNSNEAFFGQGTRLTVV.

The chain is built from TRBV2 and TRBJ2-3; 8 bases agree with TRBD1. The trim removed 5 bases at V and 0 bases at J, leaving 1 base unmatched. CDR1 and CDR2 from the germline V gene are SNHLY and FYNNEI. The CDR3 has 14 amino acids. Here the CDR3 reads CASSRDRSTDTQYF. The CDR3 DNA is TGTGCCAGCAGTAGGGACAGGAGCACAGATACGCAGTATTTT.

The rearrangement joins TRBV29-1 to TRBJ1-2, with D possibly matching TRBD1 (5 bases). The CDR3 consists of 14 residues. Trimming took 7 bases from V and 3 from J, leaving 18 bases between them. CDR1 and CDR2 (germline): SQVTM, ANQGSEA. The CDR3 DNA is TGCAGCGCCATCCCACGGGGGGAGGACTATGGCTACACCTTC. Translated, it gives CSAIPRGEDYGYTF.